The rows below give T cell receptor beta chains drawn from one sample of a study of blood T cell repertoires in COVID-19. Only in-frame clones appear in the TCRdb table, and some are missing; sequencing was by immunoSEQ multiplex PCR. The sample carries 150,000 to 200,000 clones, less than 95% recorded once. Sequenced material: peripheral blood. The receptors stem from a man aged 25 to 40 with COVID-19, enrolled during active disease. The CDR3 runs from the conserved cysteine through the conserved F or W. A D gene is named only where the DNA matches it firmly. Clone size is not always given. Where it is, it says once, few, many or a class for expanded clones.

TRBV5-1,16,-,-,TRBJ1-2,TGCGCCAGCAGCTTGGGAGGCAGGGCCGGGGGCTATGGCTACACCTTC,CASSLGGRAGGYGYTF
TRBV5-1,13,-,-,TRBJ1-1,TGCGCCAGCAGCTTGGTTGGGGGGGATGAAGCTTTCTTT,CASSLVGGDEAFF
TRBV4-1,16,TRBD2,-,TRBJ2-3,TGCGCCAGCAGCCAAGGGTCCAGCGGGAGGGCCTATACGCAGTATTTT,CASSQGSSGRAYTQYF
TRBV3-1/TRBV3-2,16,TRBD2,-,TRBJ2-3,TGTGCCAGCAGCCAAGATTTAGCGGGGGGCACAGATACGCAGTATTTT,CASSQDLAGGTDTQYF
TRBV3-1/TRBV3-2,17,TRBD1,few,TRBJ1-2,TGTGCCAGCAGCCAGGGTCGCACAGGGGGCAGAAGTAGTGGCTACACCTTC,CASSQGRTGGRSSGYTF
TRBV6-5,14,TRBD2,-,TRBJ2-5,TGTGCCAGCAGTTATTTGGCGGGGGAAGAGACCCAGTACTTC,CASSYLAGEETQYF
TRBV5-5,15,-,-,TRBJ1-1,TGTGCCAGCAGCTCTGTTACAGGGATGAACACTGAAGCTTTCTTT,CASSSVTGMNTEAFF
TRBV18,15,-,-,TRBJ1-4,TGTGCCAGCTCACAGGCGGACAGCGCTAATGAAAAACTGTTTTTT,CASSQADSANEKLFF
TRBV6-5,13,TRBD2,once,TRBJ2-2,TGTGCCAGCAGCTCGCGGGGGGCCGGGGAGCTGTTTTTT,CASSSRGAGELFF
TRBV6-5,11,-,-,TRBJ1-3,TGTGCCAGCACGTTAGGAAACACCATATATTTT,CASTLGNTIYF
TRBV7-2,14,TRBD1,-,TRBJ1-5,TGTGCCAGCAGCTCTCAGGGGGCGAATCAGCCCCAGCATTTT,CASSSQGANQPQHF
TRBV5-1,14,TRBD1,-,TRBJ1-2,TGCGCCAGCAGCTTGGCTGGACAGGGGCCTGGCTACACCTTC,CASSLAGQGPGYTF
TRBV5-1,17,TRBD1,-,TRBJ1-1,TGCGCCAGCACCCCCTTAAGCGCTAGGACAGGGAACACTGAAGCTTTCTTT,CASTPLSARTGNTEAFF
TRBV11-1,12,-,-,TRBJ2-1,TGTGCCAGCAGCTTATCAGGCAATGAGCAGTTCTTC,CASSLSGNEQFF
TRBV24-1,13,TRBD1,-,TRBJ2-5,TGTGCCACCAGTGCAGGGGGAAGAGAGACCCAGTACTTC,CATSAGGRETQYF
TRBV12-3/TRBV12-4,11,-,-,TRBJ2-7,TGTGCCAGCAGTTTAGCCGGCGAGCAGTACTTC,CASSLAGEQYF
TRBV6-5,14,TRBD1,once,TRBJ2-1,TGTGCCAGCTTAGGACAGGGTGTAAACAATGAGCAGTTCTTC,CASLGQGVNNEQFF
TRBV3-1/TRBV3-2,15,-,-,TRBJ2-5,TGTGCCAGCAGCCAAGATCTAGGGGAAGGAAAGACCCAGTACTTC,CASSQDLGEGKTQYF
TRBV7-2,14,-,-,TRBJ2-2,TGTGCCAGCAGCCCCGACCAGGCCCACCGGGAGCTGTTTTTT,CASSPDQAHRELFF
TRBV20-1,14,TRBD2,-,TRBJ2-3,TGCAGTGCTAGTCCGGGGGGGGGCACAGATACGCAGTATTTT,CSASPGGGTDTQYF
TRBV6-1,14,-,-,TRBJ1-5,TGTGCCAGCAGTGAGGCAGACTCGGGGCAGCCCCAGCATTTT,CASSEADSGQPQHF
TRBV3-1/TRBV3-2,15,-,-,TRBJ2-3,TGTGCCAGCAGCCAAGAGCCTCGGAGCACAGATACGCAGTATTTT,CASSQEPRSTDTQYF
TRBV9,15,TRBD1,-,TRBJ2-7,TGTGCCAGCAGCGTAGCCGGGACAGGGGGCAGCGAGCAGTACTTC,CASSVAGTGGSEQYF
TRBV5-6,13,-,-,TRBJ1-2,TGTGCCAGCAGCAAGACACCGCCCTATGGCTACACCTTC,CASSKTPPYGYTF
TRBV5-4,15,-,once,TRBJ2-1,TGTGCCAGCAGCTTAGACCGGGGCTCCTACAATGAGCAGTTCTTC,CASSLDRGSYNEQFF
TRBV5-1,16,-,-,TRBJ1-1,TGCGCCAGCAGCTCGACTATGACAGGCGGGAACACTGAAGCTTTCTTT,CASSSTMTGGNTEAFF
TRBV7-2,15,-,-,TRBJ1-1,TGTGCCAGCAGCTTAGCGGCAGGTACGAACACTGAAGCTTTCTTT,CASSLAAGTNTEAFF
TRBV10-2,15,-,-,TRBJ2-3,TGCGCCAGCAGTGAGTCGAGCGTGACAGCCGGTACGCAGTATTTT,CASSESSVTAGTQYF
TRBV19,13,-,-,TRBJ1-4,TGTGCCAGCCGAACAGGGCCGGACGAAAAACTGTTTTTT,CASRTGPDEKLFF
TRBV5-1,15,TRBD1,-,TRBJ1-1,TGCGCCAGCAGCTCGGGGACCGACAGGGGCACTGAAGCTTTCTTT,CASSSGTDRGTEAFF
TRBV19,15,TRBD1,-,TRBJ2-2,TGTGCCAGTAGAACAGGGGGTTGGGACACCGGGGAGCTGTTTTTT,CASRTGGWDTGELFF
TRBV10-3,17,TRBD2,-,TRBJ2-5,TGTGCCATCAGTGAGATTGCGGGACTAGCGTCCGAAGAGACCCAGTACTTC,CAISEIAGLASEETQYF
TRBV2,15,-,-,TRBJ1-1,TGTGCCAGCAGCCAACAGGGCGGCGGGAACACTGAAGCTTTCTTT,CASSQQGGGNTEAFF
TRBV6-2/TRBV6-3,12,-,-,TRBJ1-1,TGTGCCAGCAGTTACTCCGCGGGACAAGCTTTCTTT,CASSYSAGQAFF
TRBV29-1,16,-,-,TRBJ2-3,TGCAGCGTTACAGGGTATTGGGACATAAGCACAGATACGCAGTATTTT,CSVTGYWDISTDTQYF
TRBV27,12,-,-,TRBJ2-7,TGTGCCAGCAGTTTACCAGGCTTGGAGCAGTACTTC,CASSLPGLEQYF
TRBV5-4,17,TRBD2,-,TRBJ2-7,TGTGCCAGCAGCTTGGTGGGACTAGCGGAGAGCTCCTACGAGCAGTACTTC,CASSLVGLAESSYEQYF
TRBV7-6,15,-,-,TRBJ2-7,TGTGCCAGCAGCCTTGACGGGGGAGCTCCCGTCGGGCAGTACTTC,CASSLDGGAPVGQYF
TRBV30,12,-,-,TRBJ1-6,TGTGCCTGGAGTCTCGTAAATTCACCCCTCCACTTT,CAWSLVNSPLHF
TRBV4-1,21,TRBD1,-,TRBJ1-1,TGCGCCAGCAGCCAACCCACGGGACAGGGGGTTAATGTCGCTCTAGGCACTGAAGCTTTCTTT,CASSQPTGQGVNVALGTEAFF
TRBV5-1,14,-,-,TRBJ1-2,TGCGCCAGCAGCTTGGATACGGGATTCTATGGCTACACCTTC,CASSLDTGFYGYTF
TRBV2,13,-,-,TRBJ1-1,TGTGCCAGCAGGGACGGGGGGGCCACTGAAGCTTTCTTT,CASRDGGATEAFF
TRBV9,17,-,-,TRBJ1-3,TGTGCCAGCAGCGTAGCTCCAGGCAGCGGCTCTGGAAACACCATATATTTT,CASSVAPGSGSGNTIYF
TRBV19,13,-,-,TRBJ1-3,TGTGCCAGTAGTCCCAGTCCCGGAAACACCATATATTTT,CASSPSPGNTIYF
TRBV7-3,16,TRBD1,-,TRBJ2-2,TGTGCCAGCAGCCCAAGGGGGACAGGGGGTACCGGGGAGCTGTTTTTT,CASSPRGTGGTGELFF
TRBV9,14,-,-,TRBJ1-5,TGTGCCAGCAGCTCTACAGGAGAGAGGCAGCCCCAGCATTTT,CASSSTGERQPQHF
TRBV6-5,14,TRBD1,-,TRBJ1-6,TGTGCCAGCAGTTACGGCGACAGGGTGGAACCCCTCCACTTT,CASSYGDRVEPLHF